This TCR beta chain was obtained from a study of blood T cells in healthy people across ages (dated by TCRdb to between 2015 and 2017). With regard to the full study: Template switching captured roughly one uniquely barcoded TCR beta cDNA molecule per two T cells in model experiments. To track age-related changes in TCR beta repertoire diversity, the study relied on deep sequencing normalized with unique cDNA molecular identifiers. Donors were grouped into four age groups: young (average 16 years), middle-aged (39), aged (around 60) and long-lived (82). To avoid experimental bias, donors of different ages were randomly spread across the sequencing lanes. The study analyzed two additional independent replicas of 1 million unique cDNA reads from the same blood draw for two donors, one aged 18 to 29 and one aged 80 or older. General study outcomes and caveats: Observed TCR beta diversity per million T cells fell roughly linearly with age, and a significant reduction was already apparent by age about 38. Total diversity estimates from one million sequenced T cells were considered lower bounds and underestimates. Compared with the aged group, the long-lived group had more naive CD4+ T cells, fewer expanded clones and increased TCR diversity, a pattern suggesting age selection. Bulk unsorted PBMC profiling prevented conclusive comparison of naive and antigen-experienced compartments. Because donor CMV infection status was unknown, age-related changes in expanded clonotypes were potentially confounded. There was a strong correlation between observed TCR beta diversity and the percentage of naive T cells measured by flow cytometry.

Systemically healthy Caucasian individuals from Russia, some 38 in total and aged roughly 6 to 100 years, were included as donors. Each donor gave around 9.9 milliliters of peripheral blood, collected into EDTA-treated Vacutainer tubes. Ficoll-Paque density-gradient centrifugation was used to isolate PBMCs, with at least 7 million obtained per sample. Trizol reagent was used to extract total RNA from the PBMCs, yielding at least 5 micrograms per sample. The percentages of naive CD45RAhigh/CD27high T cells were determined by flow cytometry on a PBMC aliquot from every donor. Library method: 5' RACE. TCRdb names Illumina HiSeq 2500 as the instrument used. A second PCR of roughly 7 to 12 cycles was run with a J-beta primer mix and a sample-barcoded 5' primer. A template-switch 5' adaptor carrying 12 random nucleotides introduced a unique molecular identifier onto each TCR beta cDNA molecule. Each sample yielded at least 2.5 million CDR3-containing paired-end reads. First-strand cDNA was synthesized from all RNA with the Mint cDNA synthesis kit, primed by a TRBC-specific oligonucleotide. All cDNA was treated with uracil-DNA glycosylase and then went through a first 18-cycle PCR with the universal primers M1SS and BC2_uni_R. In the original analysis: Each sample was normalized by randomly selecting 1 million high-quality reads, each carrying a distinct molecular identifier. Reads with shared molecular identifiers were discarded instead of being binned into consensus sequences. MiTCR, set to a Q25 quality threshold and the strictest error-elimination algorithm, was used for CDR3 identification, clonotype clustering and error correction. A nonparametric unseen species model with Euler transformation was used to estimate lower-bound total TCR beta diversity. Through fastp at Q25 and MiXCR, TCRdb rebuilt clones from the public reads, retaining in-frame beta chains. Rows are unified per CDR3 protein, each entry keeping the most common DNA and genes. It is TCRdb's table, rather than the study itself, that gives the V and J calls and clone size. The sample includes 650,000 to 800,000 distinct CDR3 sequences, with 44% observed a single time. The ten largest make up roughly 18% of the sample.

This clonotype was counted ten times or more. Its antigen is not yet known. The sample holds no much larger clone one base away, and base qualities are not on file. Source material: blood. This TCR derives from a man between 60 and 75 years old in good health.

The CDR3 is CSVSQETQYF. The DNA sequence is TGCAGCGTGTCACAAGAGACCCAGTACTTC. The rearrangement combines TRBV29-1 with TRBJ2-5, with the identity of the D gene unclear. From the cysteine up to the phenylalanine, the CDR3 has a length of 10 residues. The CDR3 DNA has 30 bases and is translated from base 1. The trim is 6 bases for V and 2 bases for J, with a gap of 4 bases between the germline ends. The germline V gene provides CDR1 SQVTM and CDR2 ANQGSEA.